This TCR beta chain comes out of a study of response to subunit inactivated influenza vaccine. Study-level findings and limits: The authors suggested that every seasonal influenza vaccination recruits few new T cells.

Trimming took off 0 bases at V and 6 bases at J, with 22 bases between the two ends. Germline V gene data show CDR1 as SGHTA and CDR2 as FQGTGA. CDR3 length: 18 residues. Only a few counts were recorded for this clonotype. Its antigen is not known. Via MiXCR, TCRdb re-called the RT-PCR reads, giving one row per CDR3 protein. In the table there are approximately 570,000 distinct CDR3 sequences, less than 8% of which are singletons. The genes are TRBV7-3 and TRBJ2-3; maybe TRBD1 (5 bases). The specimen was PBMCs from blood, collected around 25 months after vaccination. This sequence was found in a man aged 50 to 75 who received an inactivated influenza vaccine. The CDR3, as DNA: TGTGCCAGCAGCTTAACTCCCCAGGGATCAATTGGGTTGGATACGCAGTATTTT. Its protein is CASSLTPQGSIGLDTQYF.